This entry features one T cell receptor beta chain sequence. The repertoire was sequenced with immunoSEQ multiplex PCR; TCRdb's copy has only in-frame clones and lacks some. The sample lists 100,000 to 150,000 clones; approximately 84% were seen once. The source of the sample is a study of control samples from healthy donors and cancer patients. Germline assignment: CDR1 MNHEY and CDR2 SMNVEV (reference sequence). The junction had 7 bases not matched to a gene; V was cut back by 2 bases and J by 7 bases. The CDR3 spans 14 residues. This TCR was sampled from a man younger than 30 in good health. The sample consisted of blood. The chain couples TRBV27 to TRBJ2-7; 8 bases map to TRBD1. The CDR3 DNA reads as TGTGCCAGCAGTTTAGTTGTCAGGGGGCGTGAGCAGTACTTC. It specifies CASSLVVRGREQYF.